Each of the 30 T cell receptor beta chains below was sequenced from the same sample in a study of long-term antiretroviral therapy in people with HIV. It was version v3.0 of the immunoSEQ assay that was run at survey level. The table came from immunoSEQ multiplex PCR; TCRdb's copy has only in-frame clones and leaves some out. The sample consists of fewer than 40,000 clones, about 96% of them appearing once. Sequencing was performed on unsorted PBMCs, taken 6.9 years after starting antiretroviral therapy. Receptor source: a man aged 25 to 40 with HIV.

The chain combines TRBV9 with TRBJ1-1; D remains ambiguous. Trimming left V 3 bases short and J 4 bases short, with 13 bases between. The germline gives CDR1 SGDLS, CDR2 YYNGEE. The CDR3 sequence is 14 residues long. CDR3 loop: CASSASYRGTEAFF. The CDR3 DNA is TGTGCCAGCAGCGCAAGTTATCGGGGCACTGAAGCTTTCTTT.

This clone was detected only once. This rearrangement joins TRBV5-6 to TRBJ1-6; D unresolved. Germline CDR1 and CDR2: SGHDT and YYEEEE. The CDR3 consists of 17 residues. V lost 2 bases, J lost 4 bases, and 16 bases lay in between. Written as DNA, the CDR3 is TGTGCCAGCAGCTTTGCCGGAGGCCCTTTATATAATTCACCCCTCCACTTT. Protein sequence: CASSFAGGPLYNSPLHF.

The chain combines TRBV5-1 with TRBJ1-5, with 7 bases identical to TRBD1. Germline V gene sequence: CDR1 SGHRS, CDR2 YFSETQ. Trimming removed 0 bases from V and 3 bases from J; junction bases left unmatched: 3. CDR3 length: 15 amino acids. The CDR3 loop reads CASSLGQGNNQPQHF. The DNA for the CDR3 is TGCGCCAGCAGCTTGGGACAGGGAAACAATCAGCCCCAGCATTTT.

V usage is TRBV2 and J usage is TRBJ2-5; TRBD1 matches at 9 bases. Trimming removed 7 bases from V and 7 bases from J; junction bases left unmatched: 16. CDR1 SNHLY and CDR2 FYNNEI come from the germline V gene. The CDR3 extends over 16 amino acids. The CDR3 region is CASTLGQGNYIGTQYF. CDR3 coding DNA: TGTGCCAGCACCTTGGGACAGGGCAATTATATAGGGACCCAGTACTTC. The variable domain in full, completed from reference TRBV2 and TRBJ2-5, reads EPEVTQTPSHQVTQMGQEVILRCVPISNHLYFYWYRQILGQKVEFLVSFYNNEISEKSEIFDDQFSVERPDGSNFTLKIRSTKLEDSAMYFCASTLGQGNYIGTQYFGPGTRLLVL.

V and J are TRBV2 and TRBJ1-2, with 8 bases that match TRBD1. V shed 3 bases and J 6 bases; nucleotides not matched to a gene: 3. The CDR3 spans 13 residues. CDR1 and CDR2 (germline): SNHLY, FYNNEI. CDR3 nucleotides: TGTGCCAGCAGTGAGGGCAGGGGGCATGGCTACACCTTC. Translated: CASSEGRGHGYTF.

This chain joins TRBV29-1 and TRBJ1-1; D not resolved. Germline CDR1 SQVTM, CDR2 ANQGSEA. There are 13 residues in the CDR3. The germline V and J ends were trimmed by 0 bases and 10 bases, with 15 bases remaining between them. CDR3: CSVEDPQPPGAFF. The CDR3 DNA follows: TGCAGCGTTGAAGATCCACAGCCTCCAGGAGCTTTCTTT.

The chain employs TRBV19 and TRBJ2-1, with no clear D. Germline V gives CDR1 LNHDA, CDR2 SQIVND (reference sequence). The V end was cut by 8 bases, the J end by 7 bases, with 18 bases between. The CDR3 sequence is 14 residues long. CDR3 residues: CASRLAFERNEQFF. CDR3 coding DNA: TGTGCCAGTCGCTTGGCTTTCGAACGGAATGAGCAGTTCTTC.

The rearrangement links TRBV5-1 to TRBJ1-2, with 7 bases fitting TRBD1. CDR1 is SGHRS, CDR2 YFSETQ, per germline. The CDR3 covers 15 residues. The ends lost 4 bases at V and 6 bases at J; junction bases unmatched: 12. The CDR3 protein is CASSPQQGTVDGYTF. DNA for the CDR3: TGCGCCAGCAGCCCGCAACAGGGGACTGTAGATGGCTACACCTTC.

The rearrangement joins TRBV7-2 to TRBJ2-3; perhaps TRBD2 as D (6 bases). This CDR3 is 17 amino acids long. CDR1 and CDR2 (germline): SGHTA, FQGNSA. V lost 1 base and J lost 1, with 15 bases in between. The CDR3 DNA sequence: TGTGCCAGCAGCTTAGGAAGCGGAACGGGGGGCACAGATACGCAGTATTTT. Its translation is CASSLGSGTGGTDTQYF.

The chain couples TRBV18 to TRBJ1-3; unclear D gene. V shed 4 bases and J shed 0 bases, with 13 bases lying between them. Germline V lookup: CDR1 KGHSH, CDR2 LQKENI. CDR3 length: 16 amino acids. The CDR3 loop is CASSLLDAISGNTIYF. CDR3 bases: TGTGCCAGCTCACTTCTCGACGCAATCTCTGGAAACACCATATATTTT. The full variable domain, with the rest looked up from reference TRBV18 and TRBJ1-3, is NAGVMQNPRHLVRRRGQEARLRCSPMKGHSHVYWYRQLPEEGLKFMVYLQKENIIDESGMPKERFSAEFPKEGPSILRIQQVVRGDSAAYFCASSLLDAISGNTIYFGEGSWLTVV.

The chain has TRBV5-6 and TRBJ2-7, with D uncertain. CDR1 and CDR2 (germline): SGHDT, YYEEEE. The V gene lost 0 bases and the J gene lost 6 bases, with 7 bases spanning the gap. CDR3 length: 12 residues. CDR3 protein: CASSLDPSEQYF. CDR3 sequence (DNA): TGTGCCAGCAGCTTGGATCCCAGCGAGCAGTACTTC.

The chain is built from TRBV30 and TRBJ2-7; D perhaps matches TRBD1 (5 bases). This CDR3 has 16 amino acids. Trimming cost V 3 bases and J 3 bases, with 21 bases left between them. CDR1 and CDR2 from the germline V gene are GTSNPN and SVGIG (reference sequence). The CDR3 coding sequence is TGTGCCTGGAGAAAAAACCGAGGACACTTTAACTACGAGCAGTACTTC. Translation gives CAWRKNRGHFNYEQYF.

The chain couples TRBV7-2 to TRBJ2-7; D perhaps matches TRBD1 (5 bases). The CDR3 runs to 15 residues. Deletions cut 0 bases from V and 3 bases from J, with 12 bases between. Germline loops: CDR1 SGHTA, CDR2 FQGNSA. CDR3 amino acids: CASSLAAGMNYEQYF. CDR3 nucleotides: TGTGCCAGCAGCTTAGCTGCAGGGATGAACTACGAGCAGTACTTC.

This clone was counted a single time. The chain combines TRBV6-5 with TRBJ2-1; D perhaps matches TRBD2 (7 bases). The CDR3 is 16 amino acids. V was shortened by 2 bases and J by 7 bases, with 18 bases between the two germline ends. Germline CDR1 and CDR2: MNHEY and SVGAGI. CDR3 protein: CASSYGGGGSRNEQFF. The CDR3, as DNA: TGTGCCAGCAGTTACGGGGGGGGCGGGAGTCGGAATGAGCAGTTCTTC.

This chain connects TRBV7-3 to TRBJ1-2, with D maybe TRBD1 (5 bases). The V gene lost 1 base and the J gene lost 6 bases, with 12 bases spanning the gap. Germline assignment: CDR1 SGHTA and CDR2 FQGTGA. The CDR3 sequence is 14 residues long. The CDR3 loop reads CASSLNRLEDGYTF. The CDR3 DNA sequence: TGTGCCAGCAGCTTAAACAGGCTCGAGGATGGCTACACCTTC.

The chain recombines TRBV5-1 with TRBJ2-2, with unresolved D. CDR1 is SGHRS and CDR2 is YFSETQ in the germline V gene. The CDR3 runs 15 residues. V lost 2 bases and J 3 bases, leaving 11 bases between the germline ends. The CDR3 spells CASSFKGSDTGELFF. CDR3 in DNA: TGCGCCAGCAGCTTTAAGGGCAGTGACACCGGGGAGCTGTTTTTT.

The V and J genes are TRBV9 and TRBJ1-2, with D uncertain. The CDR3 loop spans 15 amino acids. CDR1 is SGDLS, CDR2 YYNGEE, per germline. Trimming shortened V by 0 bases and J by 1 base, and 10 bases separated the two germline ends. The CDR3 region is CASSVEGGINYGYTF. DNA of the CDR3: TGTGCCAGCAGCGTAGAGGGCGGGATTAACTATGGCTACACCTTC.

The chain uses TRBV10-3 and TRBJ2-7, with D possibly TRBD2 on 6 matching bases. The CDR3 is 18 amino acids. Looked up from germline, CDR1 is ENHRY and CDR2 is SYGVKD. The ends were cut back, 3 bases at V and 6 bases at J, with 27 bases in the middle. CDR3 amino acids: CAISEYRTAGGFITEQYF. The CDR3, as DNA: TGTGCCATCAGTGAATACAGGACCGCCGGAGGGTTTATTACCGAGCAGTACTTC.

V is TRBV4-3 and J is TRBJ2-1, with 14 bases aligning to TRBD2. Germline V lookup: CDR1 LGHNA, CDR2 YSLEER. Germline trimming cut 3 bases from V and 12 bases from J; bases unmatched to any gene: 10. This CDR3 has 16 residues. The CDR3 DNA reads TGCGCCAGCAGCCAGACACCGGGACTAGCGGGAGCTGGGCAGTTCTTC. The encoded protein is CASSQTPGLAGAGQFF.

The chain carries TRBV29-1 and TRBJ2-3; D gene ambiguous. Trimming took 2 bases from V and 4 from J, leaving 4 bases between them. The CDR3 has 11 amino acids. Germline-derived CDR1 and CDR2 are SQVTM and ANQGSEA. This CDR3 is CSVESADTQYF. The CDR3 nucleotides read TGCAGCGTTGAATCGGCAGATACGCAGTATTTT.

The count of this clone is one. V usage is TRBV4-2 and J usage is TRBJ2-3, with TRBD2 identical over 8 bases. Germline V gene lookup returns CDR1 LGHNA and CDR2 YNFKEQ. V shed 4 bases and J 4 bases; nucleotides not matched to a gene: 7. The length of the CDR3 is 15 residues. The CDR3, as DNA: TGTGCCAGCAGCCCTGAGCGGGGGACCTCAGATACGCAGTATTTT. This translates into CASSPERGTSDTQYF.

This chain uses TRBV13 with TRBJ1-3, with TRBD1 matching over 7 bases. Germline V gene data show CDR1 as PRHDT and CDR2 as FYEKMQ (reference sequence). V shed 3 bases, J shed 11 bases, and the junction held 10 bases outside the gene matches. The CDR3 length is 14 residues. DNA of the CDR3: TGTGCCAGCAGCTTTTACAGGGGCCGGGGAGCCATATATTTT. It yields the protein CASSFYRGRGAIYF.

This clone has only one observation. The chain combines TRBV5-6 with TRBJ2-7, with TRBD1 matching 8 bases. CDR3 length: 14 amino acids. Losses at the gene ends were 1 base for V and 5 bases for J; bases not matched to a gene: 5. The germline gives CDR1 SGHDT, CDR2 YYEEEE. DNA for the CDR3: TGTGCCAGCAGCTTGACAGGGGGTAGCGACGAGCAGTACTTC. It is translated as CASSLTGGSDEQYF.

The chain has TRBV30 and TRBJ2-7, with 7 positions matching TRBD2. J lost 7 bases, V lost 3 bases, and 6 bases had no gene match. In germline, CDR1 is GTSNPN, CDR2 SVGIG (reference sequence). CDR3 size: 12 residues. The CDR3 DNA sequence: TGTGCCTGGAGCAGGCTAGCGGAGGAGCAGTACTTC. Encoded protein: CAWSRLAEEQYF.

This CDR3 reads CASSGVQGGNEQFF. The CDR3 DNA sequence: TGTGCCAGCAGTGGCGTTCAAGGGGGCAATGAGCAGTTCTTC. The rearrangement uses TRBV2 and TRBJ2-1; a possible D gene is TRBD1 (6 bases). Germline CDR1 SNHLY, CDR2 FYNNEI. Trimming took 4 bases from V and 6 from J, leaving 13 bases between them. The CDR3 consists of 14 residues.

This clone has just one count. The chain has TRBV5-1 and TRBJ2-3, with 9 bases lining up with TRBD2. With 0 bases clipped from V and 6 bases from J, the junction kept 5 bases outside the gene matches. The CDR3 covers 15 residues. Germline loops: CDR1 SGHRS, CDR2 YFSETQ. CDR3 region: CASSLGREGPDTQYF. The CDR3 nucleotides are TGCGCCAGCAGCTTGGGGCGGGAGGGCCCTGATACGCAGTATTTT.

This chain connects TRBV9 to TRBJ1-1; D might be TRBD1 (6 bases). CDR1 and CDR2 from the germline V gene are SGDLS and YYNGEE. The CDR3 runs to 14 residues. V lost 3 bases to trimming and J lost 4 bases, with 13 bases between them. DNA of the CDR3: TGTGCCAGCAGCGCTACGACAGGAAGCACTGAAGCTTTCTTT. This codes for CASSATTGSTEAFF.

V gene TRBV13 combines with J gene TRBJ1-3; D unclear. The CDR3 extends over 15 amino acids. The V gene lost 5 bases and the J gene lost 8 bases, with 19 bases spanning the gap. The germline CDR1 and CDR2 sequences are PRHDT and FYEKMQ (reference sequence). As DNA, the CDR3 is TGTGCCAGCAGCCTCCTTGGACCGACAAGCGACACCATATATTTT. This encodes CASSLLGPTSDTIYF.

This clone is a singleton in its sample. The V gene is TRBV5-1, the J gene TRBJ2-7; a weak D match, TRBD2 (5 bases). This CDR3 is built from 16 residues. Germline loops: CDR1 SGHRS, CDR2 YFSETQ. V was clipped by 4 bases and J by 3 bases, with 20 bases between them. CDR3 nucleotides: TGCGCCAGCAGCGTGCCATCGGGGAATTGGGACTACGAGCAGTACTTC. This sequence encodes CASSVPSGNWDYEQYF.

This clone was recorded once. CDR3 sequence reads: CASSIGPTYEQYF. CDR3 nucleotides: TGTGCCAGTAGTATAGGACCTACCTACGAGCAGTACTTC. The chain has TRBV19 and TRBJ2-7; no firm D call. Germline-derived CDR1 and CDR2 are LNHDA and SQIVND (reference sequence). The CDR3 is 13 amino acids. V was pared by 1 base and J by 2 bases, with 6 bases between.